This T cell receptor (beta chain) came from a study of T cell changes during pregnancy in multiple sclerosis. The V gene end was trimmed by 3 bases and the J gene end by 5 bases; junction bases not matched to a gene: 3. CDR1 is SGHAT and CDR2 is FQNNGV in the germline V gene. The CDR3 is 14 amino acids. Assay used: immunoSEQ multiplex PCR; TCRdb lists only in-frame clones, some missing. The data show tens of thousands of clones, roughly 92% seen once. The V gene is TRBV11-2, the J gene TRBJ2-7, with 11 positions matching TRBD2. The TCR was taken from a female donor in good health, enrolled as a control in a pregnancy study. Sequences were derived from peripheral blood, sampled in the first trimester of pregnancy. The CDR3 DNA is TGTGCCAGCAGCTTGCTAGCGGGAGGTAACGAGCAGTACTTC. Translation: CASSLLAGGNEQYF.